These T cell receptor beta chains were read from a single sample in a study of siplizumab effects on memory and regulatory T cells. The repertoire was sequenced with immunoSEQ multiplex PCR; TCRdb's copy has only in-frame clones and lacks some. The sample holds about 69,000 clones; 75% to 90% are singletons and the top ten take over 1.5%. The sequenced sample consisted of Tregs sorted from blood. The receptors here all came from a human donor in good health. Each CDR3 is given with its conserved first and last residue. Each record gives: V gene, J gene, CDR3 length, D gene, clone size, CDR3 protein, CDR3 DNA. D genes are given only for firm matches. Size is omitted from some rows. Given values are once, few, many or a class for expanded clones.

>TRBV4-1|TRBJ2-1|17|.|.
CASSHSGGDSSYNEQFF
TGCGCCAGCAGCCATTCCGGTGGGGATTCTTCCTACAATGAGCAGTTCTTC
>TRBV7-2|TRBJ1-2|17|.|.
CASSLYLAARPNYGYTF
TGTGCCAGCAGCTTATATCTTGCGGCACGGCCTAACTATGGCTACACCTTC
>TRBV4-1|TRBJ2-6|18|.|.
CASSQDQGRQAGANVLTF
TGCGCCAGCAGCCAAGATCAGGGTCGGCAAGCTGGGGCCAACGTCCTGACTTTC
>TRBV7-2|TRBJ1-6|11|.|few
CASSSNSPLHF
TGTGCCAGCAGCTCTAATTCACCCCTCCACTTT
>TRBV10-3|TRBJ1-2|13|.|.
CAISESQGFGYTF
TGTGCCATCAGTGAGTCGCAGGGCTTCGGCTACACCTTC
>TRBV14|TRBJ2-1|15|.|.
CASSQDLGPYNEQFF
TGTGCCAGCAGCCAAGATCTGGGACCCTACAATGAGCAGTTCTTC
>TRBV27|TRBJ2-7|14|.|.
CASSLKWARDEQYF
TGTGCCAGCAGTTTAAAGTGGGCCAGGGACGAGCAGTACTTC
>TRBV7-2|TRBJ2-5|12|.|.
CASSLGPETQYF
TGTGCCAGCAGCTTAGGGCCGGAGACCCAGTACTTC
>TRBV28|TRBJ2-5|17|.|.
CASSPLPGPGVQETQYF
TGTGCCAGCAGTCCTCTACCGGGACCGGGGGTCCAAGAGACCCAGTACTTC
>TRBV9|TRBJ2-7|13|.|.
CASSPGGSDEQYF
TGTGCCAGCAGCCCCGGTGGAAGCGACGAGCAGTACTTC
>TRBV6-1|TRBJ2-1|15|.|.
CASSEVAGPFNEQFF
TGTGCCAGCAGTGAAGTGGCTGGACCATTCAATGAGCAGTTCTTC
>TRBV5-6|TRBJ2-5|15|.|.
CASSLGGIYQETQYF
TGTGCCAGCAGCTTGGGCGGGATTTACCAAGAGACCCAGTACTTC
>TRBV6-5|TRBJ2-7|13|.|.
CASRRTRTYEQYF
TGTGCCAGCAGAAGGACGAGAACATACGAGCAGTACTTC
>TRBV7-2|TRBJ2-3|11|.|.
CASSFGDTQYF
TGTGCCAGCAGCTTTGGTGATACGCAGTATTTT
>TRBV29-1|TRBJ2-3|14|.|.
CSAESGLSTDTQYF
TGCAGCGCCGAATCGGGCCTTAGCACAGATACGCAGTATTTT
>TRBV20-1|TRBJ1-2|11|TRBD1|.
CSVDRVPGYTF
TGCAGTGTAGACAGGGTCCCTGGCTACACCTTC
>TRBV10-3|TRBJ1-1|14|.|.
CAISGVRANTEAFF
TGTGCCATCAGTGGTGTCAGGGCAAACACTGAAGCTTTCTTT
>TRBV6-5|TRBJ2-5|15|.|few
CASSQTQGAGETQYF
TGTGCCAGCAGTCAAACACAGGGTGCTGGGGAGACCCAGTACTTC
>TRBV5-1|TRBJ2-1|20|TRBD2|.
CASSLVGPSPSASGRNEQFF
TGCGCCAGCAGCTTGGTAGGGCCGTCACCTTCGGCTAGCGGGAGGAATGAGCAGTTCTTC
>TRBV7-9|TRBJ2-1|14|TRBD2|once
CASSLALAGVVQFF
TGTGCCAGCAGCTTAGCCCTAGCGGGAGTTGTGCAGTTCTTC
>TRBV29-1|TRBJ2-3|13|.|.
CSVGGHVADTQYF
TGCAGCGTTGGGGGACACGTAGCAGATACGCAGTATTTT
>TRBV5-1|TRBJ2-2|13|.|.
CASSTDGLGELFF
TGCGCCAGCAGCACCGACGGTCTCGGGGAGCTGTTTTTT
>TRBV5-1|TRBJ2-1|16|TRBD2|.
CASSWTSGKNYNEQFF
TGCGCCAGCAGCTGGACTAGCGGGAAAAACTACAATGAGCAGTTCTTC
>TRBV29-1|TRBJ2-2|14|TRBD1|.
CSALTGTGAGELFF
TGCAGCGCGCTCACCGGGACAGGGGCCGGGGAGCTGTTTTTT
>TRBV14|TRBJ2-3|15|.|.
CASSQVYFSTDTQYF
TGTGCCAGCAGCCAAGTTTACTTCTCCACAGATACGCAGTATTTT
>TRBV30|TRBJ1-1|16|.|once
CAWDRLWGRQSTEAFF
TGTGCCTGGGATAGGTTGTGGGGAAGACAGAGCACTGAAGCTTTCTTT
>TRBV11-3|TRBJ2-1|16|TRBD2|.
CASSLTYGLGGNEQFF
TGTGCCAGCAGCCTCACTTATGGACTAGGCGGAAATGAGCAGTTCTTC
>TRBV7-9|TRBJ2-3|18|TRBD2|.
CASSLARTTRGVGDTQYF
TGTGCCAGCAGCTTAGCCCGAACAACCCGGGGGGTAGGAGATACGCAGTATTTT
>TRBV30|TRBJ2-1|11|.|.
CAWRRYNEQFF
TGTGCCTGGAGACGGTACAATGAGCAGTTCTTC
>TRBV28|TRBJ2-4|17|TRBD2|.
CASSLGGGLLAKNIQYF
TGTGCCAGCAGTTTGGGGGGAGGGCTTTTAGCCAAAAACATTCAGTACTTC
>TRBV5-6|TRBJ2-7|15|TRBD2|.
CASSLLRGGSYEQYF
TGTGCCAGCAGCTTGCTACGCGGGGGATCCTACGAGCAGTACTTC
>TRBV5-8|TRBJ2-1|15|TRBD2|.
CASSNSGRSYNEQFF
TGTGCCAGCAGCAATAGCGGGAGATCTTACAATGAGCAGTTCTTC
>TRBV9|TRBJ2-7|16|TRBD2|.
CASSPNPGTSGLKQYF
TGTGCCAGCAGCCCAAACCCCGGGACTAGCGGTCTCAAGCAGTACTTC
>TRBV29-1|TRBJ2-3|12|TRBD2|.
CSSGGGTDTQYF
TGCAGCTCCGGGGGGGGTACAGATACGCAGTATTTT
>TRBV9|TRBJ2-2|17|.|few
CASSGGLGGVNTGELFF
TGTGCCAGCAGCGGCGGTTTGGGGGGCGTTAACACCGGGGAGCTGTTTTTT
>TRBV5-1|TRBJ2-3|13|.|.
CASSLEGLDTQYF
TGCGCCAGCAGCTTGGAAGGGTTAGATACGCAGTATTTT
>TRBV6-6|TRBJ1-2|14|TRBD1|.
CASRPGGTNYGYTF
TGTGCCAGCAGACCAGGGGGTACTAACTATGGCTACACCTTC
>TRBV2|TRBJ2-5|16|TRBD2|.
CASSAGLAGGEETQYF
TGTGCCAGCAGTGCAGGACTAGCGGGAGGGGAAGAGACCCAGTACTTC
>TRBV4-1|TRBJ1-3|16|TRBD1|few
CASSQPPGTAGNTIYF
TGCGCCAGCAGCCAACCCCCAGGGACAGCTGGAAACACCATATATTTT
>TRBV21-1|TRBJ2-5|16|.|once
CASSMELAGGPETQYF
TGTGCCAGCAGCATGGAACTAGCGGGAGGGCCGGAGACCCAGTACTTC
>TRBV6-4|TRBJ2-1|15|.|.
CASSVSGSAYNEQFF
TGTGCCAGCAGTGTTAGTGGGAGTGCATACAATGAGCAGTTCTTC